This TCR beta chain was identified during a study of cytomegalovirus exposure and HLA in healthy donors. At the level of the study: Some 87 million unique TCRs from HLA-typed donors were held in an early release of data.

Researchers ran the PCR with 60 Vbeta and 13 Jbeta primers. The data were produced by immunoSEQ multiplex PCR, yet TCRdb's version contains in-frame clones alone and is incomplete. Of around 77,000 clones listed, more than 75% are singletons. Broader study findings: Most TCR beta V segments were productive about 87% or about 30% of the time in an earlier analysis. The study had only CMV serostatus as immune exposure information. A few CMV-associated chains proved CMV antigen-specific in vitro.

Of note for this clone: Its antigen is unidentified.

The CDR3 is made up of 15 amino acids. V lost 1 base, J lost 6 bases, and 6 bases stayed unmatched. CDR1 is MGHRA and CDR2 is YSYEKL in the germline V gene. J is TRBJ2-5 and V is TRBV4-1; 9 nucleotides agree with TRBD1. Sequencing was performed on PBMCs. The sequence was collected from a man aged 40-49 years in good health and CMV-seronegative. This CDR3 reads CASSQAGDRVKTQYF. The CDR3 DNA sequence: TGCGCCAGCAGCCAAGCTGGGGACAGGGTTAAGACCCAGTACTTC.